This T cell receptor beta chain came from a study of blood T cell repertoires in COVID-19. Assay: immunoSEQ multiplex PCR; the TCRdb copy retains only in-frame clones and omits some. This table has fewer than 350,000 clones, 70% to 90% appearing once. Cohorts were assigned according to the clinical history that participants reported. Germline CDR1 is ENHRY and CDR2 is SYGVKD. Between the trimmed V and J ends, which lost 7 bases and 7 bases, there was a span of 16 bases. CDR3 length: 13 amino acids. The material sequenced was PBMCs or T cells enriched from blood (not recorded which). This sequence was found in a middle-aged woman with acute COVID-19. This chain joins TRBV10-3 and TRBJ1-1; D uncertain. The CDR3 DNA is TGTGCCATCACACCCAATTCTGGAGGTGAAGCTTTCTTT. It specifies CAITPNSGGEAFF.